This T cell receptor beta chain was documented in a study of blood T cell repertoires in COVID-19. Overall study: Acute and convalescent COVID-19 specimens originated in the United States, Italy and Spain. PBMCs, B-cell-depleted T cells, or T cells provided the cDNA or gDNA that made up the material.

As handled by the study authors: Quantification of nucleated cells was approximated via reference gene primer amplification. Sequencing used immunoSEQ multiplex PCR; TCRdb keeps in-frame clones, though not all of them. V and J calls and clone size follow that table, whereas D and trimming were derived from the DNA. Of more than 70,000 clones in the sample, over 75% were seen once. This TCR was recovered from a man between 45 and 60 years old with active COVID-19. Sample: peripheral blood.

CDR3 loop: CASSHLRGDPYGYTF. The CDR3 bases are TGCGCCAGCAGCCACCTGCGCGGGGACCCCTATGGCTACACCTTC. The J gene is TRBJ1-2, the V gene TRBV4-3, with D possibly TRBD1 on 5 matching bases. CDR1 LGHNA and CDR2 YSLEER come from the germline V gene. The V end lost 3 bases, the J end lost 4 bases, and 15 bases lay between the germline ends. The CDR3 is made up of 15 amino acids.